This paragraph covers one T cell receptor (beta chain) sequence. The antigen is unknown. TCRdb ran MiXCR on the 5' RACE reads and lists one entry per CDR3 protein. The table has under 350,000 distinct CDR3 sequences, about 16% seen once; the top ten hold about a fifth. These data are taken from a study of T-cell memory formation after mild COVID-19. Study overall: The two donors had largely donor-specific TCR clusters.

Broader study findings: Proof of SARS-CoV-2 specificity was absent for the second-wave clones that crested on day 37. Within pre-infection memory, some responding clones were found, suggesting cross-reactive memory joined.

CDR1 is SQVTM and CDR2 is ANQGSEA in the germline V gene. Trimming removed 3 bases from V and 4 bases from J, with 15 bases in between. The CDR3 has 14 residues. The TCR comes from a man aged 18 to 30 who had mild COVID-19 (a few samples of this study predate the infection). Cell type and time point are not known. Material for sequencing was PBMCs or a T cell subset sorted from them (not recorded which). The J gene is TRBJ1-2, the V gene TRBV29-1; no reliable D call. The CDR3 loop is CSVDLAAESYGYTF. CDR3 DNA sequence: TGCAGCGTTGACCTGGCGGCAGAGTCCTATGGCTACACCTTC.